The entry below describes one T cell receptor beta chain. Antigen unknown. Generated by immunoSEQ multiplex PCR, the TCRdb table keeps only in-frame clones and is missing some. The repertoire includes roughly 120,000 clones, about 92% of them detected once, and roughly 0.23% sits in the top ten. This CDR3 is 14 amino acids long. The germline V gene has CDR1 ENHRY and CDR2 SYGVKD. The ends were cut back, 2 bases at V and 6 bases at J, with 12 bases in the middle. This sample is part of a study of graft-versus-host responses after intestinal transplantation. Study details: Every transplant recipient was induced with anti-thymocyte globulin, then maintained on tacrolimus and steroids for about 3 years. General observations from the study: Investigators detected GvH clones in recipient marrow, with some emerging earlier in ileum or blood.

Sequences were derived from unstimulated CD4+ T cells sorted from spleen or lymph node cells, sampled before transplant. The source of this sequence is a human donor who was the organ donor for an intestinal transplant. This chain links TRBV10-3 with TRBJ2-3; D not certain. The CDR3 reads CAISEASPQDTQYF. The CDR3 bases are TGTGCCATCAGTGAGGCTAGTCCCCAGGATACGCAGTATTTT.